What follows are 3 T cell receptor beta chains derived from one specimen sequenced in a study of blood T cell repertoires in COVID-19. Some clones are missing from TCRdb's copy, which holds only in-frame ones; the method was immunoSEQ multiplex PCR. The data hold some 170,000 clones, with about 85% observed a single time. The sequencing input was peripheral blood. The receptors originated from a man aged 35-49 years with acute or convalescent COVID-19.

This chain uses TRBV18 with TRBJ1-1; unclear D gene. This CDR3 contains 16 residues. Germline V gives CDR1 KGHSH, CDR2 LQKENI. The germline V and J ends were trimmed by 3 bases and 0 bases, with 14 bases remaining between them. CDR3 nucleotide sequence: TGTGCCAGCTCACCGGCATCAAGATACATGAACACTGAAGCTTTCTTT. Protein sequence: CASSPASRYMNTEAFF.

This clone showed up just once. The V gene is TRBV18, the J gene TRBJ1-5; D possibly corresponds to TRBD1 (5 bases). The CDR3 runs to 17 residues. CDR1 KGHSH and CDR2 LQKENI come from the germline V gene. V lost 2 bases, J lost 2 bases, and 16 bases lay in between. The CDR3 nucleotides read TGTGCCAGCTCACCAAGGCAGGGAAGGAACGGCAATCAGCCCCAGCATTTT. Translation gives CASSPRQGRNGNQPQHF.

This clone was recorded only once. The V and J genes are TRBV28 and TRBJ1-6; 9 bases are a match to TRBD1. The CDR3 has 14 amino acids. CDR1 is MDHEN and CDR2 is SYDVKM in the germline V gene. V shed 6 bases, J shed 16 bases, and the junction held 13 bases outside the gene matches. The CDR3: CASSQDRGELGLHF. The CDR3 nucleotides read TGTGCCAGCAGCCAGGACAGGGGAGAATTGGGACTCCACTTT.